Following are 5 T cell receptor beta chains from one sample sequenced in a study of T cell responses to AZD1222 COVID-19 vaccine. Here immunoSEQ multiplex PCR was the method, and the copy in TCRdb shows in-frame clones only, minus some. The sample has 95,000 to 150,000 clones; around 90% are singletons. This sample comprised peripheral blood, obtained on day 0 of AZD1222 vaccination. The receptor source for this set is an adult in good health.

The chain recombines TRBV27 with TRBJ1-6; 7 bases agree with TRBD1. There are 16 residues in the CDR3. The ends lost 5 bases at V and 9 bases at J; junction bases unmatched: 13. Per the germline V gene, CDR1 is MNHEY and CDR2 is SMNVEV (reference sequence). CDR3 DNA: TGTGCCAGCAGTCGGCAGGGGGAAAGTCGGGTTTCACCCCTCCACTTT. Translating gives CASSRQGESRVSPLHF.

The V call is TRBV7-2, the J call TRBJ2-7, with 8 bases aligning to TRBD2. With 0 bases clipped from V and 2 bases from J, the junction kept 3 bases outside the gene matches. The CDR3 sequence is 15 residues long. Germline V gene lookup returns CDR1 SGHTA and CDR2 FQGNSA. The chain's CDR3 is CASSLASGGAYEQYF. The CDR3 nucleotides are TGTGCCAGCAGCTTAGCGTCCGGGGGGGCCTACGAGCAGTACTTC. The full variable domain, its missing parts supplied by reference TRBV7-2 and TRBJ2-7, is GAGVSQSPSNKVTEKGKDVELRCDPISGHTALYWYRQSLGQGLEFLIYFQGNSAPDKSGLPSDRFSAERTGGSVSTLTIQRTQQEDSAVYLCASSLASGGAYEQYFGPGTRLTVT.

This chain links TRBV28 with TRBJ1-5, with D hard to call. The CDR3 has 13 residues. Germline CDR1 MDHEN, CDR2 SYDVKM. With 10 bases removed from V and 7 bases from J, the gap between germline ends came to 17 bases. CDR3 DNA: TGTGCCACTAGAATGGGAGGTCCCCAGCCCCAGCATTTT. This codes for CATRMGGPQPQHF.

The CDR3 region is CASSLRAGEETQYF. The CDR3 nucleotides are TGTGCCAGCAGCTTAAGAGCAGGGGAAGAGACCCAGTACTTC. The chain links TRBV7-3 to TRBJ2-5; a weak D match, TRBD1 (6 bases). The length of the CDR3 is 14 residues. V dropped 1 base and J dropped 3 bases, with 9 bases sitting between them. The germline gives CDR1 SGHTA, CDR2 FQGTGA.

The V call is TRBV28, the J call TRBJ1-6; D remains unclear. CDR3 size: 15 residues. Per the germline V gene, CDR1 is MDHEN and CDR2 is SYDVKM. The V gene lost 5 bases and the J gene lost 2 bases, with 10 bases spanning the gap. CDR3 loop: CASSLGPTYNSPLHF. Written as DNA, the CDR3 is TGTGCCAGCAGTCTCGGGCCCACCTATAATTCACCCCTCCACTTT.